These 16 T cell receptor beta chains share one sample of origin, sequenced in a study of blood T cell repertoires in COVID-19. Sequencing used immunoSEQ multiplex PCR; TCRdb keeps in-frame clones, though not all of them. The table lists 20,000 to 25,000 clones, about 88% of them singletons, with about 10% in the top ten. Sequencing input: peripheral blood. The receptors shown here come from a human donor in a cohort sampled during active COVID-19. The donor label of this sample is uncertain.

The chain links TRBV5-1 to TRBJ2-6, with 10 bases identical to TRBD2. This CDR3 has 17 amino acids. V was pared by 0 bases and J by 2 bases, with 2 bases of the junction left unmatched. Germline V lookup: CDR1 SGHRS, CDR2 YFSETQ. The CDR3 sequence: CASSLVLAGAGANVLTF. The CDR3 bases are TGCGCCAGCAGCTTGGTCCTAGCGGGAGCTGGGGCCAACGTCCTGACTTTC. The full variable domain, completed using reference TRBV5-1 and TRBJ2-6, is KAGVTQTPRYLIKTRGQQVTLSCSPISGHRSVSWYQQTPGQGLQFLFEYFSETQRNKGNFPGRFSGRQFSNSRSEMNVSTLELGDSALYLCASSLVLAGAGANVLTFGAGSRLTVL.

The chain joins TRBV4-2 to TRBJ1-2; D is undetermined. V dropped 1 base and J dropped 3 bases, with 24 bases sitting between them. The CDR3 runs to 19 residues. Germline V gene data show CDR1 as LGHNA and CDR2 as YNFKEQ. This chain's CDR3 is CASSQVSYNRGAVYYGYTF. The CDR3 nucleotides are TGTGCCAGCAGCCAAGTATCTTATAACCGGGGAGCGGTCTACTATGGCTACACCTTC.

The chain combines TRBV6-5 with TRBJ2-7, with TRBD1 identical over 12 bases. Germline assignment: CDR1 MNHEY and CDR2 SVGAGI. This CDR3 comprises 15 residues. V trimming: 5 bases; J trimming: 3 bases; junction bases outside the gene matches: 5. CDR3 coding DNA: TGTGCCAGCAGTCGCGGGACAGGGGGCAGCTACGAGCAGTACTTC. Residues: CASSRGTGGSYEQYF.

The CDR3: CASSLELARGNNEQFF. The CDR3 bases are TGCGCCAGCAGCTTGGAGTTGGCCAGGGGAAACAATGAGCAGTTCTTC. The chain carries TRBV5-1 and TRBJ2-1; possibly TRBD1 for D (6 bases). The CDR3 runs to 16 residues. Germline V gene lookup returns CDR1 SGHRS and CDR2 YFSETQ. V lost 0 bases to trimming and J lost 5 bases, with 15 bases between them. Using reference TRBV5-1 and TRBJ2-1 for the parts outside the CDR3, the full variable domain is KAGVTQTPRYLIKTRGQQVTLSCSPISGHRSVSWYQQTPGQGLQFLFEYFSETQRNKGNFPGRFSGRQFSNSRSEMNVSTLELGDSALYLCASSLELARGNNEQFFGPGTRLTVL.

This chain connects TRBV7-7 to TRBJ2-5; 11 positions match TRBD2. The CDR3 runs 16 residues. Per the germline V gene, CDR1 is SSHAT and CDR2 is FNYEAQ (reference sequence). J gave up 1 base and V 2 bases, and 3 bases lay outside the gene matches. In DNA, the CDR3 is TGTGCCAGCAGCTTAACTAGCGGGAGTTTCCAAGAGACCCAGTACTTC. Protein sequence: CASSLTSGSFQETQYF.

Written as DNA, the CDR3 is TGTGCCTGGAGTCAACTAGCGGGAGCCACAGATACGCAGTATTTT. Protein product: CAWSQLAGATDTQYF. The chain uses TRBV30 and TRBJ2-3; 11 nucleotides line up with TRBD2. V shed 2 bases and J 2 bases; nucleotides not matched to a gene: 3. The CDR3 is 15 residues long. Germline values: CDR1 GTSNPN, CDR2 SVGIG (reference sequence). Based on the CDR3 plus reference TRBV30 and TRBJ2-3, the full variable domain is SQTIHQWPATLVQPVGSPLSLECTVEGTSNPNLYWYRQAAGRGLQLLFYSVGIGQISSEVPQNLSASRPQDRQFILSSKKLLLSDSGFYLCAWSQLAGATDTQYFGPGTRLTVL.

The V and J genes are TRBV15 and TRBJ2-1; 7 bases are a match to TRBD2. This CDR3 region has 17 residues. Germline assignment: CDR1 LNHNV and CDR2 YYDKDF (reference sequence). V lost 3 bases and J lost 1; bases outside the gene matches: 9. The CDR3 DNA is TGTGCCACCAGCAGTACGGCGGGAGTGGTGTCCTACAATGAGCAGTTCTTC. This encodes CATSSTAGVVSYNEQFF.

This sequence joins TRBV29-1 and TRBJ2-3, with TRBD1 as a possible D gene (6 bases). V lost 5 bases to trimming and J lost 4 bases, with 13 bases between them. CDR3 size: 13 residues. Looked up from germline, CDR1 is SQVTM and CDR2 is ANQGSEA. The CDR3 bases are TGCAGCGTTCATAGAGAGGGGGCAGATACGCAGTATTTT. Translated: CSVHREGADTQYF.

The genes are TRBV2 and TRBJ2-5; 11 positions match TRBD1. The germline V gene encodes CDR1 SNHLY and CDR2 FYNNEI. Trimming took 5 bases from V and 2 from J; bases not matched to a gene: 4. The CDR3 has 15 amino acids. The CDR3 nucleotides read TGTGCCAGCAGTCGGACAGGGGGCGGGCAAGAGACCCAGTACTTC. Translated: CASSRTGGGQETQYF.

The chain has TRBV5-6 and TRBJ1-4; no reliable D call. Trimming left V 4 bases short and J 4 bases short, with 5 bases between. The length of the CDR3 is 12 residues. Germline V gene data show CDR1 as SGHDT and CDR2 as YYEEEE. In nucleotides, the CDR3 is TGTGCCAGCAGCATTAATAATGAAAAACTGTTTTTT. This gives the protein CASSINNEKLFF.

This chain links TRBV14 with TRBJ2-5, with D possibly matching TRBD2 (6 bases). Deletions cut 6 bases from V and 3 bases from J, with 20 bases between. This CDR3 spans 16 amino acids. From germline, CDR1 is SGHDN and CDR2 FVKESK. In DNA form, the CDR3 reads TGTGCCAGCAGACTCTGGATTGGCGGCGGGGAAGAGACCCAGTACTTC. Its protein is CASRLWIGGGEETQYF.

DNA of the CDR3: TGTGCCAGCTCCTTCCCGGGACAGGGGGCTGTTAGCAATCAGCCCCAGCATTTT. As protein: CASSFPGQGAVSNQPQHF. The chain carries TRBV18 and TRBJ1-5; TRBD1 matches 12 bases. Germline V CDR1 and CDR2: KGHSH, LQKENI. This CDR3 region has 18 residues. J gave up 0 bases and V 6 bases, and 9 bases lay outside the gene matches.

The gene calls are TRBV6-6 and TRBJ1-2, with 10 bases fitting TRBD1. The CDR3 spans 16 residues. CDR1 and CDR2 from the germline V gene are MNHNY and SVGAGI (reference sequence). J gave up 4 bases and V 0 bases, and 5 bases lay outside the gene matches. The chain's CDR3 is CASSYSTGGAGYGYTF. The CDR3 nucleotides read TGTGCCAGCAGTTACTCGACAGGGGGCGCGGGCTATGGCTACACCTTC.

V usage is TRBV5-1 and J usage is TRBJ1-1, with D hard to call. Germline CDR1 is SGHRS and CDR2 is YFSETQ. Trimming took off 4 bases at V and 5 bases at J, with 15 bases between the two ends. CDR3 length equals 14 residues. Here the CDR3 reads CASSRNGGMTEAFF. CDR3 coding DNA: TGCGCCAGCAGCCGCAATGGAGGTATGACTGAAGCTTTCTTT.

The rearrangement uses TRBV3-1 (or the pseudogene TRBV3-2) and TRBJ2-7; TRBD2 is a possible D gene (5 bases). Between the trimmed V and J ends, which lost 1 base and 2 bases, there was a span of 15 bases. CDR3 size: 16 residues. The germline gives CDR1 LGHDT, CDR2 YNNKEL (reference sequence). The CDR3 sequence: CASSQARGRPTYEQYF. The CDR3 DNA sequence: TGTGCCAGCAGCCAAGCCCGGGGTAGGCCTACCTACGAGCAGTACTTC.

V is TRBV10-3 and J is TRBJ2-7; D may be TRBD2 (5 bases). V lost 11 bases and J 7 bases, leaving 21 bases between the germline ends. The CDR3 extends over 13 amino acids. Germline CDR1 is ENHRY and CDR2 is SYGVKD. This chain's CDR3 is CARSSGPGMEQYF. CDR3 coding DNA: TGTGCCCGCTCGAGCGGCCCTGGGATGGAGCAGTACTTC.